The 17 T cell receptor beta chains below were found in one sample sequenced in a study of blood T cell repertoires in COVID-19. TCRdb keeps only in-frame clones here, not all; method: immunoSEQ multiplex PCR. The sample records approximately 270,000 clones, roughly 90% being singletons. Sequenced sample: PBMCs or T cells enriched from blood (not recorded which). Receptor source: a man aged 35 to 55 who had been exposed to COVID-19.

The chain uses TRBV7-2 and TRBJ1-2; 8 nucleotides agree with TRBD1. V shed 6 bases and J 8 bases; nucleotides not matched to a gene: 11. Germline V gene sequence: CDR1 SGHTA, CDR2 FQGNSA. This CDR3 spans 14 amino acids. CDR3 DNA: TGTGCCAGCAGTTCGGACAGGGTCCTAGGAGGCTACACCTTC. Protein sequence: CASSSDRVLGGYTF.

The rearrangement links TRBV3-1 (or the pseudogene TRBV3-2) to TRBJ2-1; 11 bases agree with TRBD2. CDR3 length: 17 residues. Trimming cost V 0 bases and J 8 bases; bases outside gene matches: 9. Germline CDR1 reads LGHDT; CDR2 reads YNNKEL (reference sequence). The chain's CDR3 is CASSQDLRLAGRHEQFF. CDR3 bases: TGTGCCAGCAGCCAAGATCTTCGACTAGCGGGACGGCATGAGCAGTTCTTC.

This clone was seen just once. The chain recombines TRBV5-4 with TRBJ2-4; D may be TRBD2 (5 bases). Trimming pared 5 bases from V and 0 bases from J, leaving 24 bases between. The CDR3 is made up of 19 amino acids. Germline V gene data show CDR1 as SGHNT and CDR2 as YYREEE (reference sequence). The CDR3 coding sequence is TGTGCCAGCAGTTCCCGGGGAGCCACTACCGGTATAGCCAAAAACATTCAGTACTTC. This gives the protein CASSSRGATTGIAKNIQYF.

The chain couples TRBV6-5 to TRBJ2-1; 7 bases fit TRBD2. The trim removed 2 bases at V and 8 bases at J, leaving 9 bases unmatched. The CDR3 covers 15 residues. Germline V gives CDR1 MNHEY, CDR2 SVGAGI. The CDR3 spells CASSYGGRAKDEQFF. The CDR3 DNA sequence: TGTGCCAGCAGTTACGGTGGGAGGGCCAAAGATGAGCAGTTCTTC.

This clone was seen once. The V call is TRBV19, the J call TRBJ2-1, with D possibly matching TRBD2 (5 bases). The CDR3 spans 15 residues. V was trimmed by 8 bases and J by 9 bases, leaving 23 bases between them. Germline V gene sequence: CDR1 LNHDA, CDR2 SQIVND (reference sequence). The CDR3 DNA reads as TGTGCCAGTTCACTAGACGGCCCCGCGAGTGTTGAGCAGTTCTTC. Protein sequence: CASSLDGPASVEQFF. The variable domain in full, with the rest retrieved from reference TRBV19 and TRBJ2-1, is DGGITQSPKYLFRKEGQNVTLSCEQNLNHDAMYWYRQDPGQGLRLIYYSQIVNDFQKGDIAEGYSVSREKKESFPLTVTSAQKNPTAFYLCASSLDGPASVEQFFGPGTRLTVL.

As regards this clone: The same CDR3 also results from other DNA sequences found in this sample. CDR3 region: CASSPTRGGTDTQYF. For the CDR3, the DNA is TGTGCCAGCTCACCGACTAGGGGTGGCACAGATACGCAGTATTTT. The chain recombines TRBV18 with TRBJ2-3, with a possible D match to TRBD2 (6 bases). From germline, CDR1 is KGHSH and CDR2 LQKENI. V was clipped by 3 bases and J by 1 base, with 11 bases between them. The CDR3 is 15 amino acids.

The chain employs TRBV7-9 and TRBJ2-1; TRBD1 aligns across 7 bases. Germline lookup yields CDR1 SEHNR and CDR2 FQNEAQ (reference sequence). CDR3 length: 12 amino acids. Trimming removed 5 bases from V and 8 bases from J; junction bases left unmatched: 3. The chain's CDR3 is CASSRDRDEQFF. The CDR3 coding sequence is TGTGCCAGCAGCCGAGACAGGGATGAGCAGTTCTTC. The complete variable domain, with remaining parts taken from reference TRBV7-9 and TRBJ2-1, reads DTGVSQNPRHKITKRGQNVTFRCDPISEHNRLYWYRQTLGQGPEFLTYFQNEAQLEKSRLLSDRFSAERPKGSFSTLEIQRTEQGDSAMYLCASSRDRDEQFFGPGTRLTVL.

The rearrangement links TRBV19 to TRBJ2-5; 13 nucleotides match TRBD2. V shed 1 base, J shed 5 bases, and the junction held 7 bases outside the gene matches. CDR1 and CDR2 from the germline V gene are LNHDA and SQIVND (reference sequence). The CDR3 contains 17 residues. DNA of the CDR3: TGTGCCAGTAGTATAGGACTAGCGGGAGGCCTGTCGGAGACCCAGTACTTC. Its protein is CASSIGLAGGLSETQYF.

The chain has TRBV28 and TRBJ1-4; 10 bases are shared with TRBD1. Germline CDR1 MDHEN, CDR2 SYDVKM. This CDR3 is built from 18 residues. With V trimmed by 4 bases and J by 7 bases, 15 bases remained unmatched. The CDR3, as DNA: TGTGCCAGCAGTTCCCCTTATATTAGCGGGACAGGGGCTGAAAAACTGTTTTTT. It yields the protein CASSSPYISGTGAEKLFF.

The chain employs TRBV12-3 or TRBV12-4 and TRBJ2-7; tentatively, D is TRBD2 (5 bases). The CDR3 contains 13 residues. Trimming stripped 5 bases from V and 0 bases from J, with 8 bases between. The CDR3 DNA sequence: TGTGCCAGCAGTAGCGCGGGCTCCTACGAGCAGTACTTC. This encodes CASSSAGSYEQYF.

The chain has TRBV3-1 (or the pseudogene TRBV3-2) and TRBJ2-3, with D possibly matching TRBD2 (6 bases). CDR3 length: 19 residues. Trimming cost V 1 base and J 1 base, with 21 bases left between them. Germline V gene sequence: CDR1 LGHDT, CDR2 YNNKEL (reference sequence). The CDR3 coding sequence is TGTGCCAGCAGCCAAGTACCCCGGGAGATTCTTGCTGGCACAGATACGCAGTATTTT. It is translated as CASSQVPREILAGTDTQYF.

The rearrangement joins TRBV2 to TRBJ2-1; 11 bases map to TRBD2. The CDR3 sequence is 14 residues long. V lost 7 bases, J lost 9 bases, and 8 bases stayed unmatched. Germline lookup yields CDR1 SNHLY and CDR2 FYNNEI. CDR3 protein: CASTLAGVNSEQFF. DNA for the CDR3: TGTGCCAGCACACTAGCGGGAGTAAATAGTGAGCAGTTCTTC. The complete variable domain, with remaining parts taken from reference TRBV2 and TRBJ2-1, reads EPEVTQTPSHQVTQMGQEVILRCVPISNHLYFYWYRQILGQKVEFLVSFYNNEISEKSEIFDDQFSVERPDGSNFTLKIRSTKLEDSAMYFCASTLAGVNSEQFFGPGTRLTVL.

The chain has TRBV9 and TRBJ2-1; D is perhaps TRBD2 (6 bases). Germline V gene data show CDR1 as SGDLS and CDR2 as YYNGEE. This CDR3 is 15 amino acids long. Trimming removed 0 bases from V and 2 bases from J, with 9 bases in between. The CDR3 here is CASSVAGAPYNEQFF. In DNA, the CDR3 is TGTGCCAGCAGCGTAGCGGGAGCCCCCTACAATGAGCAGTTCTTC.

The DNA for the CDR3 is TGTGCCAGCAGTTTCCTCCTGGGACTAGCGGTTAACACCGGGGAGCTGTTTTTT. It codes for CASSFLLGLAVNTGELFF. The J gene is TRBJ2-2, the V gene TRBV6-2 or TRBV6-3, with 11 bases that match TRBD2. With V trimmed by 4 bases and J by 2 bases, 9 bases remained unmatched. Germline-derived CDR1 and CDR2 are MNHEY and SVGEGT. This CDR3 has 18 residues.

The chain employs TRBV7-2 and TRBJ2-7, with D possibly being TRBD2 (6 bases). The CDR3 runs 16 residues. V lost 4 bases and J lost 2, with 18 bases in between. Germline-derived CDR1 and CDR2 are SGHTA and FQGNSA. Here the CDR3 reads CASSSGRREKAYEQYF. The CDR3 nucleotides read TGTGCCAGCAGCTCCGGTAGGCGGGAAAAAGCCTACGAGCAGTACTTC.

The chain uses TRBV2 and TRBJ2-5, with TRBD1 as a possible D gene (6 bases). Trimming shortened V by 7 bases and J by 2 bases, and 23 bases separated the two germline ends. The CDR3 has 17 amino acids. From germline, CDR1 is SNHLY and CDR2 FYNNEI. In DNA form, the CDR3 reads TGTGCCAGCAAGACAAGCCCGTCAACAGGGACGCAAGAGACCCAGTACTTC. Protein product: CASKTSPSTGTQETQYF.

The CDR3 DNA reads TGTGCCAGCAGTTTAATCCAGGGGCAAGCCTACGAGCAGTACTTC. Its translation: CASSLIQGQAYEQYF. V and J are TRBV28 and TRBJ2-7, with D perhaps matching TRBD1 (6 bases). From germline, CDR1 is MDHEN and CDR2 SYDVKM. This CDR3 has 15 amino acids. The V and J ends lost 2 bases and 2 bases respectively, with 13 bases between them. Full variable domain (missing parts from reference TRBV28 and TRBJ2-7): DVKVTQSSRYLVKRTGEKVFLECVQDMDHENMFWYRQDPGLGLRLIYFSYDVKMKEKGDIPEGYSVSREKKERFSLILESASTNQTSMYLCASSLIQGQAYEQYFGPGTRLTVT.